This T cell receptor (beta chain) came from a study of blood T cell repertoires in COVID-19. The CDR3 contains 15 residues. With V trimmed by 0 bases and J by 6 bases, 5 bases remained unmatched. Germline V CDR1 and CDR2: MNHEY, SVGAGI. Original data processing: Nucleated cell number was recorded as an estimate derived from reference gene primer amplification. Libraries were prepared by immunoSEQ multiplex PCR; TCRdb keeps only in-frame clonotypes and omits some of them. Clonal size and the V and J genes are those of that table, whereas D and trimming came from the DNA. The data contain 190,000 or so clones, 70% to 90% of them singletons.

This receptor was taken from a middle-aged man with active or convalescent COVID-19. The chain has TRBV6-5 and TRBJ2-7, with 10 bases aligning to TRBD1. Sequenced: peripheral blood. CDR3 region: CASSYSAGQGSEQYF. The CDR3 DNA follows: TGTGCCAGCAGTTACTCAGCGGGACAGGGGAGCGAGCAGTACTTC.